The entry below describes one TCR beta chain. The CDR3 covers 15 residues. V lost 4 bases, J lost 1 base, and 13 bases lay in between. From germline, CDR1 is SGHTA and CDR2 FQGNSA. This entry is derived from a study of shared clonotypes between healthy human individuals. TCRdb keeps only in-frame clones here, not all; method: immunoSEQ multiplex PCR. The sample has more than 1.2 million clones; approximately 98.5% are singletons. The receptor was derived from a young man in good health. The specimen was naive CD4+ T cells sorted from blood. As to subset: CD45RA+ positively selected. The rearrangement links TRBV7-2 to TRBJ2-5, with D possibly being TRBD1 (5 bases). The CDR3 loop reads CASSWGPPAQETQYF. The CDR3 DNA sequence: TGTGCCAGCAGCTGGGGCCCCCCTGCCCAAGAGACCCAGTACTTC.